The 3 T cell receptor beta chains below were found in one sample sequenced in a study of regulatory T cells in long-lasting Graves disease. Stated time point: newly diagnosed GD, antithyroid drugs for less than 3 months. Scientists built the TCR library using RNA that was extracted from PBMCs. Arm-PCR of CDR3 regions and iRepertoire HTBI primers were the basis on which TCR beta libraries were built. A single record per CDR3 protein comes from TCRdb applying MiXCR to the multiplex PCR reads. The sample includes roughly 350,000 distinct CDR3 sequences, 16% seen only once; the top ten take 25% to 30%. The same sample was also used in a study of T cells in Graves' hyperthyroidism and ophthalmopathy.

The specimen was peripheral blood mononuclear cells (PBMCs), collected at new diagnosis, from a patient treated with antithyroid drugs. The source of these receptors is a middle-aged man with Graves disease.

On this clonotype: With a much larger clone just one base away, this may be a read error. The rearrangement joins TRBV12-3 or TRBV12-4 to TRBJ2-7; D is undetermined. The CDR3 loop spans 14 amino acids. The DNA for the CDR3 is TGTGCCAGCAGTCTCGGACGGCCGTCCTACGAGCAGCACTTC. Its protein is CASSLGRPSYEQHF.

In its sample, this clonotype was seen many times. V gene TRBV7-9 combines with J gene TRBJ2-3; D is possibly TRBD1 (5 bases). Germline V gene lookup returns CDR1 SEHNR and CDR2 FQNEAQ (reference sequence). Trimming removed 5 bases from V and 4 bases from J, with 19 bases in between. The CDR3 is 16 residues long. In nucleotides, the CDR3 is TGTGCCAGCAGCGCTCTTGCCCGACAGTTATCAGATACGCAGTATTTT. It yields the protein CASSALARQLSDTQYF.

This chain joins TRBV7-2 and TRBJ1-6; D ambiguous. Trimming pared 4 bases from V and 4 bases from J, leaving 5 bases between. CDR1 SGHTA and CDR2 FQGNSA come from the germline V gene. The CDR3 has 13 residues. The CDR3 DNA reads TGTGCCAGCAGCTCCCAGTATAATTCACCCCTCCACTTT. It translates to CASSSQYNSPLHF.